What follows are 3 T cell receptor beta chains derived from one specimen sequenced in a study of shared clonotypes between healthy human individuals (dated by TCRdb to about 2020). The receptor library was made with the immunoSEQ multiplex PCR assay. As stored in TCRdb, this immuneACCESS dataset retains in-frame rearrangements with V and J assigned. A fraction of the clones does not appear; measured against another copy, unresolved V genes explain less than half of the discrepancy, and the remainder lacks a known reason. The sample table contains 550,000 to 700,000 clones; only one count was recorded for around three quarters of them. Of the sample, 1.5% to 2% falls within the top ten clones. The sequencing sample was made of memory CD4+ T cells sorted from blood. What the cell subset or site label conveys for this sample: CD45RA-negative fraction. The receptors were gathered from a woman aged 30 to 39 in good health.

This clone appeared many times. The gene calls are TRBV9 and TRBJ1-1; D possibly corresponds to TRBD1 (5 bases). This CDR3 comprises 18 residues. Germline CDR1 is SGDLS and CDR2 is YYNGEE. The V end was cut by 3 bases, the J end by 1 base, with 22 bases between. CDR3 nucleotides: TGTGCCAGCAGCGCATTTGGAGTGGCCGGGACCAAGAACACTGAAGCTTTCTTT. Translated, it gives CASSAFGVAGTKNTEAFF.

V and J are TRBV5-1 and TRBJ2-5, with a tentative D call TRBD2 (5 bases). The CDR3 has 15 residues. The germline V gene encodes CDR1 SGHRS and CDR2 YFSETQ. V lost 3 bases, J lost 11 bases, and 23 bases lay in between. The CDR3 region is CASSSGIASIGEQYF. The CDR3 DNA is TGCGCCAGCAGCTCTGGTATAGCCTCGATCGGGGAGCAGTACTTC.

This sequence joins TRBV6-5 and TRBJ1-3, with a possible D match to TRBD1 (6 bases). The germline CDR1 and CDR2 sequences are MNHEY and SVGAGI. Trimming removed 6 bases at V and 0 bases at J, with 12 bases between. This CDR3 contains 15 residues. DNA of the CDR3: TGTGCCAGCAGGTCCGGACAGTACTCTGGAAACACCATATATTTT. Translated: CASRSGQYSGNTIYF.